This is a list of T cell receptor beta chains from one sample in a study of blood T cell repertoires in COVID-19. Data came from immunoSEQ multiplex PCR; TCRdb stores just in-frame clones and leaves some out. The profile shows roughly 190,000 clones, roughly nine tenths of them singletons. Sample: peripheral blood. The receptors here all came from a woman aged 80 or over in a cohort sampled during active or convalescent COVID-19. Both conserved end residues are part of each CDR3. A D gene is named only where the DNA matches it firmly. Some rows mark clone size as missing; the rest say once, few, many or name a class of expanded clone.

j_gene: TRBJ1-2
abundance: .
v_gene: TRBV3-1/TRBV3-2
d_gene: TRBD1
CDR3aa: CASSNTGTDLNYGYTF
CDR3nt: TGTGCCAGCAGTAACACCGGGACAGATTTAAACTATGGCTACACCTTC

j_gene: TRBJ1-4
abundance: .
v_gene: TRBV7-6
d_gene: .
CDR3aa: CASSSGVANEKLFF
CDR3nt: TGTGCCAGCAGCTCGGGGGTGGCTAATGAAAAACTGTTTTTT

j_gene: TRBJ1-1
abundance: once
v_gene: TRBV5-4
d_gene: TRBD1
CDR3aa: CASSQDRVGVLNTEAFF
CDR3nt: TGTGCCAGCAGTCAGGACAGGGTGGGGGTCCTGAACACTGAAGCTTTCTTT

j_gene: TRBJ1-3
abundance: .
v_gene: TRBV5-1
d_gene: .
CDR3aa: CASSPLSSGNTIYF
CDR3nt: TGCGCCAGCAGCCCCCTAAGCTCTGGAAACACCATATATTTT

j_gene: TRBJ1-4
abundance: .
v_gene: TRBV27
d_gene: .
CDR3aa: CASTRAQGGKLFF
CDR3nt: TGTGCCAGCACCCGGGCACAGGGCGGAAAACTGTTTTTT

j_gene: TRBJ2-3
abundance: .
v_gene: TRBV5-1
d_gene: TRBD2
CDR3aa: CASSSGTSGSTDTQYF
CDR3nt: TGCGCCAGCAGCTCCGGGACTAGCGGAAGCACAGATACGCAGTATTTT

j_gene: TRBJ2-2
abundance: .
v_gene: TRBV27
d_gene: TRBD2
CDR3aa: CASRRLAGDGTGELFF
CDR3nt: TGTGCCAGCCGTCGCCTAGCGGGAGACGGCACCGGGGAGCTGTTTTTT

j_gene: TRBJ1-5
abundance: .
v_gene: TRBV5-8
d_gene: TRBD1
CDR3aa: CASSLGQGGQPQHF
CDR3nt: TGTGCCAGCAGCCTAGGACAGGGGGGACAGCCCCAGCATTTT

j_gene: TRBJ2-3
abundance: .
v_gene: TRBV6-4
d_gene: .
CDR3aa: CASSDPTRSGDNRTDTQYF
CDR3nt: TGTGCCAGCAGTGACCCGACGCGTTCGGGGGATAATCGCACAGATACGCAGTATTTT

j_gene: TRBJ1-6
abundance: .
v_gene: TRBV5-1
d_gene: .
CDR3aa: CASSSQQNSPLHF
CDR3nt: TGCGCCAGCAGCTCCCAACAGAATTCACCCCTCCACTTT

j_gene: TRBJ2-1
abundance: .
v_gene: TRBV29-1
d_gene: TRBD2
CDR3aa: CSVAFSGRLDNEQFF
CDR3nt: TGCAGCGTTGCATTTAGCGGGAGGTTAGACAATGAGCAGTTCTTC

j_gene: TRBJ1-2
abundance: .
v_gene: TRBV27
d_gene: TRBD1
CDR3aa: CASSSRTGQDGYTF
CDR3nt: TGTGCCAGCAGTTCCCGGACAGGGCAGGATGGCTACACCTTC

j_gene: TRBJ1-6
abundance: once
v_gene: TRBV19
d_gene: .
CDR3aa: CASSPGVESPLHF
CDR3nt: TGTGCCAGTAGCCCAGGGGTGGAATCACCCCTCCACTTT

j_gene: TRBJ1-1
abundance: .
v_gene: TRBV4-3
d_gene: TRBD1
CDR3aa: CASSQDQGASEAFF
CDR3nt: TGCGCCAGCAGCCAAGATCAGGGGGCAAGTGAAGCTTTCTTT

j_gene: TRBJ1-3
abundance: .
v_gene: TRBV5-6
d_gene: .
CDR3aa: CASSRTGTGNTIYF
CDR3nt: TGTGCCAGCAGTCGAACAGGGACTGGAAACACCATATATTTT

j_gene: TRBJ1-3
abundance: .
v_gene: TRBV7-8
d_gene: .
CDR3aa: CASSLRGIRFSGNTIYF
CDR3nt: TGTGCCAGCAGCTTAAGGGGTATCAGGTTCTCTGGAAACACCATATATTTT

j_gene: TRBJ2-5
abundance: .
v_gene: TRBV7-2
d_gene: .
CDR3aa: CASSLRQEETQYF
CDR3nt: TGTGCCAGCAGCTTACGGCAGGAAGAGACCCAGTACTTC

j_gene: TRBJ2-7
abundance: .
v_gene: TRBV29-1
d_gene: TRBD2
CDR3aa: CSASGTSGGYEQYF
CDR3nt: TGCAGCGCCTCCGGGACTAGCGGGGGGTACGAGCAGTACTTC

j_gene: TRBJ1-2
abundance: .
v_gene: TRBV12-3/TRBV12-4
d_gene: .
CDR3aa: CASSQEPYGYTF
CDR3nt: TGTGCCAGCAGCCAGGAACCGTATGGCTACACCTTC

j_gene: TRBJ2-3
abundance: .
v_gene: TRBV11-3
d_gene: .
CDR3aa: CASSSTDTQYF
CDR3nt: TGTGCCAGCAGCTCGACAGATACGCAGTATTTT

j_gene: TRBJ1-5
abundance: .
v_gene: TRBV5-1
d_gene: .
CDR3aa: CASSLGAGGNQPQHF
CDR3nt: TGCGCCAGCAGCTTGGGCGCGGGTGGCAATCAGCCCCAGCATTTT

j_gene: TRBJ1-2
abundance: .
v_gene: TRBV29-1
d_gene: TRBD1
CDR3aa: CSVRTGLPGYTF
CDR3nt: TGCAGCGTCAGGACAGGGCTCCCTGGCTACACCTTC

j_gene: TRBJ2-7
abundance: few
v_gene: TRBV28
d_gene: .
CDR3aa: CASSGGTLLLGEQYF
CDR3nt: TGTGCCAGCAGCGGTGGGACTCTTTTGCTTGGCGAGCAGTACTTC

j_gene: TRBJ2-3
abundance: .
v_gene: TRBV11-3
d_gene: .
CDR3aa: CASSLGGDTDTQYF
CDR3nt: TGTGCCAGCAGCTTAGGTGGGGACACTGATACGCAGTATTTT

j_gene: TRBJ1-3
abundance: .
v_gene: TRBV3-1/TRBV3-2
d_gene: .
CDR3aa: CASSRQQGPGNTIYF
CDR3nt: TGTGCCAGCAGCCGACAACAGGGTCCTGGAAACACCATATATTTT

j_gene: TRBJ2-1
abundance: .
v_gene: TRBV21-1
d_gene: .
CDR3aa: CASSKVPGFSYNEQFF
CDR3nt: TGTGCCAGCAGCAAAGTCCCAGGGTTCTCCTACAATGAGCAGTTCTTC

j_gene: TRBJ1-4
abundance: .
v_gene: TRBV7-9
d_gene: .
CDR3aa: CASSLLGSGNEKLFF
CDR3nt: TGTGCCAGCAGCCTCCTCGGGTCGGGAAATGAAAAACTGTTTTTT

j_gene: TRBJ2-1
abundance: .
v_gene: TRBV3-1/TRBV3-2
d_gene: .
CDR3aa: CASSQGTGTPHEQFF
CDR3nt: TGTGCCAGCAGCCAAGGAACAGGCACCCCTCATGAGCAGTTCTTC

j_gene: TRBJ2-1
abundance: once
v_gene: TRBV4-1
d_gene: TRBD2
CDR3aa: CASNSGRGRYNEQFF
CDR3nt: TGCGCCAGCAACAGCGGGAGGGGAAGATACAATGAGCAGTTCTTC

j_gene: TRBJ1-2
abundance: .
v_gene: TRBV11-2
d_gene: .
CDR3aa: CASSSPRTVYGYTF
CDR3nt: TGTGCCAGCAGCTCCCCTAGGACAGTCTATGGCTACACCTTC

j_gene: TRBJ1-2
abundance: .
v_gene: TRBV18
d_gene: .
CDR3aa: CASSPAETTGYTF
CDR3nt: TGTGCCAGCTCACCAGCGGAGACCACCGGCTACACCTTC

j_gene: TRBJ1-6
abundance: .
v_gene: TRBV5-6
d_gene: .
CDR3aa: CASKQGPISDSPLHF
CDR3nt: TGTGCCAGCAAACAGGGACCCATATCGGATTCACCCCTCCACTTT

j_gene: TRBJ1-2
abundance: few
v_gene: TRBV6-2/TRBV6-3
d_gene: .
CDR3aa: CASSPTTVSGYTF
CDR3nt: TGTGCCAGCAGCCCCACGACAGTCTCGGGCTACACCTTC

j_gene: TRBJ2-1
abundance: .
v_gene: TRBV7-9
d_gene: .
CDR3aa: CASSSTVYSYNEQFF
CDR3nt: TGTGCCAGCAGCTCTACAGTTTACTCCTACAATGAGCAGTTCTTC

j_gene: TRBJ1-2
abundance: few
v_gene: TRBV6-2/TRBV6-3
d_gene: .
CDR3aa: CASSYAPGANYGYTF
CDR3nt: TGTGCCAGCAGTTACGCTCCGGGAGCTAACTATGGCTACACCTTC

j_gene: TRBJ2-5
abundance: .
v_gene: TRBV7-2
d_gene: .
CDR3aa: CASSLHSETQYF
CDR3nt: TGTGCCAGCAGCTTACACTCGGAGACCCAGTACTTC

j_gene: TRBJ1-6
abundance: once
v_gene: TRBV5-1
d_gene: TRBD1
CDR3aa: CASSPGQGANSPLHF
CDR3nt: TGCGCCAGCAGCCCGGGACAGGGGGCTAATTCACCCCTCCACTTT

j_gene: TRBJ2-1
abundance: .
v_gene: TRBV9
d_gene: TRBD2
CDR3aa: CASSQAGVGYNEQFF
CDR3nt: TGTGCCAGCAGTCAAGCGGGAGTGGGCTACAATGAGCAGTTCTTC

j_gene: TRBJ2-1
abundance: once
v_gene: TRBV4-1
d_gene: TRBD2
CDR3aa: CASSQARLAGGWDEQFF
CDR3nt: TGCGCCAGCAGCCAAGCACGACTAGCGGGAGGTTGGGATGAGCAGTTCTTC

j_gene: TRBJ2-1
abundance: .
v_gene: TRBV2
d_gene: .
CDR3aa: CASTWTDYEQFF
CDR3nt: TGTGCCAGCACGTGGACAGATTATGAGCAGTTCTTC

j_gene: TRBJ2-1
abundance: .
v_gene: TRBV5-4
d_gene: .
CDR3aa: CASSLELGRFLYNEQFF
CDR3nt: TGTGCCAGCAGCTTGGAGTTGGGGCGGTTCCTCTACAATGAGCAGTTCTTC

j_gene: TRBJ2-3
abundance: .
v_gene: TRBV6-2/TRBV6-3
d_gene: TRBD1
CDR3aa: CASSYGTGPPDTQYF
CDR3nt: TGTGCCAGCAGTTACGGGACAGGGCCCCCAGATACGCAGTATTTT

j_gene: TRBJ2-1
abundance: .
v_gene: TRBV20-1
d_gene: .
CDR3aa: CSASAPRRERNEQFF
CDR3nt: TGCAGTGCTAGTGCTCCGCGTAGGGAGAGGAATGAGCAGTTCTTC

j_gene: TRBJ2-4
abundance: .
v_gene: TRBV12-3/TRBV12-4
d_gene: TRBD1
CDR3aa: CASREQGENIQYF
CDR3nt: TGTGCCAGCAGGGAACAGGGGGAAAACATTCAGTACTTC

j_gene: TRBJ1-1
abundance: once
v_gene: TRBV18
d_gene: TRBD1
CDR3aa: CASSPGQKNTEAFF
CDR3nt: TGTGCCAGCTCACCGGGACAGAAGAACACTGAAGCTTTCTTT

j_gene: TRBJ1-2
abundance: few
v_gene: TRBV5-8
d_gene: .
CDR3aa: CASSSGDGNYGYTF
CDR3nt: TGTGCCAGCAGCTCGGGGGATGGAAACTATGGCTACACCTTC

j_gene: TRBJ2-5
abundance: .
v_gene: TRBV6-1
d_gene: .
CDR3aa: CASSEIFERTQYF
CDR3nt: TGTGCCAGCAGTGAAATTTTCGAGAGAACCCAGTACTTC

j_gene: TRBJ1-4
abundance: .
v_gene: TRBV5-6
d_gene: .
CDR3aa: CASSLAGEETNEKLFF
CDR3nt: TGTGCCAGCAGCTTGGCGGGGGAAGAGACTAATGAAAAACTGTTTTTT

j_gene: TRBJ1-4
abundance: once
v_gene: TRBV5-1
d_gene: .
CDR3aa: CASTPDLGSHEKLFF
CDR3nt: TGCGCCAGCACCCCTGATCTAGGGAGTCATGAAAAACTGTTTTTT

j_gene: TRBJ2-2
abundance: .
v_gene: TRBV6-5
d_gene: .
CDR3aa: CASQTGINTGELFF
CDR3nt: TGTGCCAGCCAGACGGGTATTAACACCGGGGAGCTGTTTTTT